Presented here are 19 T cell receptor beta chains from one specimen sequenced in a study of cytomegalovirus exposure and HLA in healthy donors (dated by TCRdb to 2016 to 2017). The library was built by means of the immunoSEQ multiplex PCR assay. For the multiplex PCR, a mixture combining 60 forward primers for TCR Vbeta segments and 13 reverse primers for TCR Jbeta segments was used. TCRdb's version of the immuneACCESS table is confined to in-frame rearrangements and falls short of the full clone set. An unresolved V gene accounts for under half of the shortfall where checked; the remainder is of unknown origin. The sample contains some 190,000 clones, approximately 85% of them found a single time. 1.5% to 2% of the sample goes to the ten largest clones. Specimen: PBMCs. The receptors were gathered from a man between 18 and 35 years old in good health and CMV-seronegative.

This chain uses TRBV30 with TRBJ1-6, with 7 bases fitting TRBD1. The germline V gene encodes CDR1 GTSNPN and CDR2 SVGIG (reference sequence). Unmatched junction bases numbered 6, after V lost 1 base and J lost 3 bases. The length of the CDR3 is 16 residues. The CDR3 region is CAWSAQRDSYNSPLHF. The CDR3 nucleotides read TGTGCCTGGAGTGCGCAACGGGACAGCTATAATTCACCCCTCCACTTT.

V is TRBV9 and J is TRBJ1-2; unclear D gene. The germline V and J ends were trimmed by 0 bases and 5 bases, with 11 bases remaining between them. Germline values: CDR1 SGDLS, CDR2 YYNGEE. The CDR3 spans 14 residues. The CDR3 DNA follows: TGTGCCAGCAGCGTAGATTGGGCAGGTTATGGCTACACCTTC. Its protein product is CASSVDWAGYGYTF.

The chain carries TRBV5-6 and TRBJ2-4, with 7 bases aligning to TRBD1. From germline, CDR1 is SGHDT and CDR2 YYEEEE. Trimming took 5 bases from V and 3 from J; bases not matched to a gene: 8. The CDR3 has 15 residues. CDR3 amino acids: CASRLTGQGKNIQYF. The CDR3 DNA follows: TGTGCCAGCAGGCTGACAGGGCAAGGCAAAAACATTCAGTACTTC.

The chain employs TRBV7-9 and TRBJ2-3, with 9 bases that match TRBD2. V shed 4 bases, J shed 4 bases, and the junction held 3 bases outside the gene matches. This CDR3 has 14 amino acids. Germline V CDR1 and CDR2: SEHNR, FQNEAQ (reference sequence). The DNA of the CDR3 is TGTGCCAGCAGCTCTAGCGGGATGGCAGATACGCAGTATTTT. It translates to CASSSSGMADTQYF.

The DNA for the CDR3 is TGTGCCAGCAGTTTCCCAGGGGGCCTCTATAGCAATCAGCCCCAGCATTTT. Translated, it gives CASSFPGGLYSNQPQHF. This chain joins TRBV28 and TRBJ1-5; 8 bases align to TRBD1. V lost 3 bases, J lost 0 bases, and 7 bases stayed unmatched. This CDR3 region has 17 residues. Germline-derived CDR1 and CDR2 are MDHEN and SYDVKM.

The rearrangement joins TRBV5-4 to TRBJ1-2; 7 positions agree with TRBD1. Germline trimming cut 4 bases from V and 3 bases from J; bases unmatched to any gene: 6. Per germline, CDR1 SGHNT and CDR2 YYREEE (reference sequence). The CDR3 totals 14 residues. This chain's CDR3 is CASSTQGRHYGYTF. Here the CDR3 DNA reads TGTGCCAGCAGCACACAGGGGAGGCACTATGGCTACACCTTC.

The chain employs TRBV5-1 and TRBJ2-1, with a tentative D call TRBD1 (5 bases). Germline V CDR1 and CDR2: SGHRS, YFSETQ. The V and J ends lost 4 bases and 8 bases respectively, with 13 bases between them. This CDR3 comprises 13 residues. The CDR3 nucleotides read TGCGCCAGCAGCATTATTAGGGGCCATGAGCAGTTCTTC. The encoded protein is CASSIIRGHEQFF.

This CDR3 reads CASSERPRQGTGSASRLNEQFF. DNA for the CDR3: TGTGCCAGCAGCGAGCGACCCCGACAGGGGACCGGTTCAGCGTCCCGGCTCAATGAGCAGTTCTTC. This chain links TRBV9 with TRBJ2-1; 8 bases are a match to TRBD1. V gave up 3 bases and J gave up 6 bases; unmatched junction bases: 29. CDR3 length: 22 residues. Germline CDR1 reads SGDLS; CDR2 reads YYNGEE.

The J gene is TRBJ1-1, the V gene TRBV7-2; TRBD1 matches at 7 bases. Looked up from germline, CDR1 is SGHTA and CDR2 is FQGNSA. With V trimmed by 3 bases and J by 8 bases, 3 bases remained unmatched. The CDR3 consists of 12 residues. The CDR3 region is CASSLRTGEAFF. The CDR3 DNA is TGTGCCAGCAGCTTGAGGACAGGAGAAGCTTTCTTT.

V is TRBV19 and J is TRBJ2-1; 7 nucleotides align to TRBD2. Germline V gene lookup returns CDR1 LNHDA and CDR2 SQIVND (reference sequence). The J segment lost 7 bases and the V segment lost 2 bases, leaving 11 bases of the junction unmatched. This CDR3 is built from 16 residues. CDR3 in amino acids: CASSILRGGRTNEQFF. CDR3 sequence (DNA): TGTGCCAGTAGTATACTCCGTGGCGGGAGAACGAATGAGCAGTTCTTC.

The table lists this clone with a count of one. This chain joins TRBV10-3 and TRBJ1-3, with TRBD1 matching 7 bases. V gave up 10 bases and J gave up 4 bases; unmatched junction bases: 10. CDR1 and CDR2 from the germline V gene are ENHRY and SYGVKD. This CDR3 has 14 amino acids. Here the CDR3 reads CATRLGGRGNTIYF. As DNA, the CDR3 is TGTGCCACGCGATTAGGGGGCCGGGGAAACACCATATATTTT.

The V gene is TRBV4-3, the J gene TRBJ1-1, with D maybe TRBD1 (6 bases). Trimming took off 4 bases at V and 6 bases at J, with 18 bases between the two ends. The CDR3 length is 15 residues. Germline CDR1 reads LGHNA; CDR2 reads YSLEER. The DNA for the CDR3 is TGCGCCAGCAGCCGGGGGGACACCCGGGGGGCTGAAGCTTTCTTT. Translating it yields CASSRGDTRGAEAFF.

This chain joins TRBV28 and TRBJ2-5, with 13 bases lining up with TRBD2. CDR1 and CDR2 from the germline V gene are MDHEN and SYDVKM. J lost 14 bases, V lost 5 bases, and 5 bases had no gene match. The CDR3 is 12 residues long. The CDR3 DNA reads TGTGCCAGCAGTCCGGGACTAGCGGGGTTATACTTC. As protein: CASSPGLAGLYF.

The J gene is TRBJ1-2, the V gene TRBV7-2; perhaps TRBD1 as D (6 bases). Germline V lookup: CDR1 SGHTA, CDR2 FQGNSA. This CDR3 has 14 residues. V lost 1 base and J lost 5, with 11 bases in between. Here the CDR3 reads CASSLGRQEYGYTF. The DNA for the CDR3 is TGTGCCAGCAGCTTAGGGCGACAGGAGTATGGCTACACCTTC.

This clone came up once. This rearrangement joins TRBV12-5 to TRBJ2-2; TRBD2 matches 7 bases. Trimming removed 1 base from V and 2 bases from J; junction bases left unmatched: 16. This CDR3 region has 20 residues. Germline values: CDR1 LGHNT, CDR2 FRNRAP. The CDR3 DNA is TGTGCTAGTGGTTTGGGTCTTCGACTAGCTCCAGCGATTAACACCGGGGAGCTGTTTTTT. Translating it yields CASGLGLRLAPAINTGELFF.

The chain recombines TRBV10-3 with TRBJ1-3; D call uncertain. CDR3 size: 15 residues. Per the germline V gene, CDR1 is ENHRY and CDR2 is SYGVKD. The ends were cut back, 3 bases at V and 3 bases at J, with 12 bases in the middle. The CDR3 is CAISDGQEVGNTIYF. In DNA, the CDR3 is TGTGCCATCAGTGACGGGCAGGAGGTTGGAAACACCATATATTTT.

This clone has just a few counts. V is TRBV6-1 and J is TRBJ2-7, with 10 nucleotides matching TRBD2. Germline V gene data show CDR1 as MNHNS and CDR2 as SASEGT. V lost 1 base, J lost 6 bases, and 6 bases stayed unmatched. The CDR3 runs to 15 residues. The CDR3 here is CASSEDPSGSLEQYF. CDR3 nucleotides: TGTGCCAGCAGTGAAGATCCTAGCGGGAGTCTCGAGCAGTACTTC.

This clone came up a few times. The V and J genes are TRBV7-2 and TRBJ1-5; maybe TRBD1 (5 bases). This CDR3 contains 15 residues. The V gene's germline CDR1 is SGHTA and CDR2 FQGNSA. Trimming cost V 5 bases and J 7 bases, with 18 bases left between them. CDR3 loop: CASSDIARGSQPQHF. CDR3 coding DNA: TGTGCCAGCAGCGATATTGCTCGGGGGTCCCAGCCCCAGCATTTT.

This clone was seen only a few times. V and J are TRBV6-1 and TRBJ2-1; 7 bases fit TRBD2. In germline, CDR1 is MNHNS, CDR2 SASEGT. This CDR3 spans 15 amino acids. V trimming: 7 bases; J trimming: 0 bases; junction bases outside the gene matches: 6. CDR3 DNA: TGTGCCAGCACCGGCGGGGGAGCCTCCTACAATGAGCAGTTCTTC. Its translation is CASTGGGASYNEQFF.